The 13 T cell receptor beta chains in this list originate from one sample, sequenced in a study of blood T cell repertoires in COVID-19. Data came from immunoSEQ multiplex PCR; TCRdb stores just in-frame clones and leaves some out. The table records about 400,000 clones, around 90% of them present only once. Sequencing was performed on PBMCs or T cells enriched from blood (not recorded which). These receptors were collected from a woman under 30 with acute COVID-19.

This chain links TRBV6-5 with TRBJ2-5, with D possibly TRBD1 on 5 matching bases. Trimming stripped 10 bases from V and 4 bases from J, with 13 bases between. CDR3 length: 12 residues. CDR1 and CDR2 (germline): MNHEY, SVGAGI. The CDR3 loop reads CATDPTGETQYF. The CDR3, as DNA: TGTGCCACCGATCCTACAGGAGAGACCCAGTACTTC.

Written as DNA, the CDR3 is TGTGCCAGCAGCCCCGGGACAGGGAAGAGCACAGATACGCAGTATTTT. It translates to CASSPGTGKSTDTQYF. V and J are TRBV7-7 and TRBJ2-3; 9 bases are shared with TRBD1. The CDR3 runs to 16 residues. With V trimmed by 5 bases and J by 0 bases, 6 bases remained unmatched. Germline CDR1 reads SSHAT; CDR2 reads FNYEAQ (reference sequence).

This clone was detected a few times. Other DNA sequences in this sample translate to the same CDR3. The chain recombines TRBV18 with TRBJ1-5; weak D call: TRBD1 (5 bases). The CDR3 extends over 14 amino acids. CDR1 is KGHSH and CDR2 is LQKENI in the germline V gene. V was shortened by 3 bases and J by 2 bases, with 8 bases between the two germline ends. In DNA, the CDR3 is TGTGCCAGCTCACCGGGGCAGGGCAATCAGCCCCAGCATTTT. Its translation is CASSPGQGNQPQHF.

V and J are TRBV18 and TRBJ2-7, with a weak D call TRBD1 (6 bases). The ends were cut back, 4 bases at V and 0 bases at J, with 10 bases in the middle. CDR3 length equals 14 residues. The V gene's germline CDR1 is KGHSH and CDR2 LQKENI. This CDR3 reads CASSLRDNSYEQYF. CDR3 DNA: TGTGCCAGCTCACTCCGGGACAACTCCTACGAGCAGTACTTC.

The chain couples TRBV2 to TRBJ2-1, with 9 bases matching TRBD2. There are 11 residues in the CDR3. V was clipped by 7 bases and J by 13 bases; unmatched bases: 5. The germline V gene has CDR1 SNHLY and CDR2 FYNNEI. The CDR3 DNA reads TGTGCCAGCAAAATAGCGGGGGATCAGTTCTTC. The encoded protein is CASKIAGDQFF. The full variable domain, in which reference TRBV2 and TRBJ2-1 provide the parts outside the CDR3, is EPEVTQTPSHQVTQMGQEVILRCVPISNHLYFYWYRQILGQKVEFLVSFYNNEISEKSEIFDDQFSVERPDGSNFTLKIRSTKLEDSAMYFCASKIAGDQFFGPGTRLTVL.

The chain has TRBV14 and TRBJ2-1; a weak D match, TRBD2 (6 bases). Germline V lookup: CDR1 SGHDN, CDR2 FVKESK. Trimming removed 0 bases from V and 4 bases from J, with 7 bases in between. CDR3 length: 14 amino acids. The CDR3, as DNA: TGTGCCAGCAGCCAAGAACGGGGGTACAATGAGCAGTTCTTC. This sequence encodes CASSQERGYNEQFF.

This rearrangement joins TRBV11-2 to TRBJ2-5; D possibly corresponds to TRBD1 (6 bases). The CDR3 runs to 14 residues. Trimming pared 1 base from V and 4 bases from J, leaving 10 bases between. Germline assignment: CDR1 SGHAT and CDR2 FQNNGV. CDR3 protein: CASSLAWTAETQYF. Written as DNA, the CDR3 is TGTGCCAGCAGCTTAGCCTGGACAGCAGAGACCCAGTACTTC. Combining the CDR3 with reference TRBV11-2 and TRBJ2-5 gives the whole variable domain EAGVAQSPRYKIIEKRQSVAFWCNPISGHATLYWYQQILGQGPKLLIQFQNNGVVDDSQLPKDRFSAERLKGVDSTLKIQPAKLEDSAVYLCASSLAWTAETQYFGPGTRLLVL.

The chain uses TRBV3-1 (or the pseudogene TRBV3-2) and TRBJ1-2, with D perhaps TRBD1 (5 bases). CDR3 length equals 15 residues. V shed 7 bases and J shed 4 bases, with 19 bases lying between them. Germline CDR1 and CDR2: LGHDT and YNNKEL (reference sequence). In DNA, the CDR3 is TGTGCCAGCACGCCGTCGGACATCTTTGGCTATGGCTACACCTTC. Amino acid sequence: CASTPSDIFGYGYTF.

J is TRBJ2-7 and V is TRBV19; D possibly corresponds to TRBD2 (5 bases). Germline-derived CDR1 and CDR2 are LNHDA and SQIVND (reference sequence). The CDR3 extends over 14 amino acids. V gave up 2 bases and J gave up 7 bases, with 15 bases separating them. The CDR3 loop reads CASSISALAREQYF. In DNA, the CDR3 is TGTGCCAGTAGTATATCGGCCCTAGCACGTGAGCAGTACTTC.

This chain uses TRBV5-5 with TRBJ2-7; D is perhaps TRBD2 (6 bases). V dropped 3 bases and J dropped 2 bases, with 12 bases sitting between them. The CDR3 loop spans 14 amino acids. Germline loops: CDR1 SGHKS, CDR2 YYEKEE (reference sequence). The CDR3 spells CASSWVAATYEQYF. CDR3 in DNA: TGTGCCAGCAGCTGGGTAGCGGCTACCTACGAGCAGTACTTC.

This chain uses TRBV7-6 with TRBJ2-1; 9 bases align to TRBD2. The CDR3 contains 16 residues. V shed 5 bases and J 2 bases; nucleotides not matched to a gene: 7. CDR1 and CDR2 (germline): SGHVS, FNYEAQ. The CDR3 spells CASSPGRGGAYNEQFF. DNA for the CDR3: TGTGCCAGCAGCCCTGGCCGCGGGGGGGCCTACAATGAGCAGTTCTTC.

The chain recombines TRBV11-2 with TRBJ2-3, with 8 positions matching TRBD2. The CDR3 length is 17 residues. Germline V CDR1 and CDR2: SGHAT, FQNNGV. Losses at the gene ends were 4 bases for V and 3 bases for J; bases not matched to a gene: 12. CDR3 amino acids: CASSSTSSGSFTDTQYF. DNA for the CDR3: TGTGCCAGCAGCTCCACCTCAAGCGGGAGTTTTACAGATACGCAGTATTTT.

V is TRBV28 and J is TRBJ2-7; D is possibly TRBD2 (5 bases). From germline, CDR1 is MDHEN and CDR2 SYDVKM. This CDR3 spans 14 amino acids. Trimming removed 6 bases at V and 2 bases at J, with 14 bases between. The chain's CDR3 is CASSLGESTYEQYF. The DNA for the CDR3 is TGTGCCAGCAGCCTCGGGGAATCGACCTACGAGCAGTACTTC.